The clone carrying this TCR beta chain was recorded a few times. What it recognizes is unknown. CDR1 SGHTA and CDR2 FQGNSA come from the germline V gene. V dropped 6 bases and J dropped 6; count of bases not matched to a gene: 2. The CDR3 is 13 amino acids. RNA transcripts were the template for amplifying TCR beta CDR3 regions. HTBI primers drove first-round RT-PCR of the TCR CDR3. TCRdb re-analysed the multiplex PCR reads in MiXCR, keeping a single row per CDR3 protein. The table has 550,000 to 700,000 distinct CDR3 sequences, 46% seen once. The data were taken from a study of T cells in Graves' hyperthyroidism and ophthalmopathy. General study results and limits: Ophthalmopathy could be told apart from stable hyperthyroidism with a 13 V-J model. Most thyroid clonotypes expanded above 0.001 were also detected in blood.

This clonotype originated in an adult woman with Graves' disease, either hyperthyroidism or ophthalmopathy (not recorded which). Sequencing input: peripheral blood or thyroid tissue (not recorded which). This chain links TRBV7-2 with TRBJ1-4; TRBD1 agrees at 9 bases. The CDR3 region has the DNA TGTGCCAGCAGGCGGACAGGGGATGAAAAACTGTTTTTT. It yields the protein CASRRTGDEKLFF.